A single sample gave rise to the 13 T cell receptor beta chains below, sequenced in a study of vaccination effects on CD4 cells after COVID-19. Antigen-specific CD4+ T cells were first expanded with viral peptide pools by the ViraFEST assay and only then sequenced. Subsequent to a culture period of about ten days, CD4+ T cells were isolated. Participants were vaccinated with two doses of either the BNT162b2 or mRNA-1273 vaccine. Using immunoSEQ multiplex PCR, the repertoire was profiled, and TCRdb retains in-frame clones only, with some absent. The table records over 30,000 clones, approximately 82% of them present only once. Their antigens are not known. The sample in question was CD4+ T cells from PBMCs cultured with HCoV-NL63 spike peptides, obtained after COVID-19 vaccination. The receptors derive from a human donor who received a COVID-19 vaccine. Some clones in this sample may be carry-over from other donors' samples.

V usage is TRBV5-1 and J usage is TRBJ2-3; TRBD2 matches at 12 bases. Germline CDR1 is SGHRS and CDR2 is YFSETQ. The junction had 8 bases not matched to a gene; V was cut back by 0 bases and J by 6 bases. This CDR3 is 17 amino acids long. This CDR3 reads CASSLVPSGGAGDTQYF. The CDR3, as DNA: TGCGCCAGCAGCTTGGTCCCTAGCGGGGGGGCCGGGGATACGCAGTATTTT. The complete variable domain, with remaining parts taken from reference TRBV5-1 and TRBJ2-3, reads KAGVTQTPRYLIKTRGQQVTLSCSPISGHRSVSWYQQTPGQGLQFLFEYFSETQRNKGNFPGRFSGRQFSNSRSEMNVSTLELGDSALYLCASSLVPSGGAGDTQYFGPGTRLTVL.

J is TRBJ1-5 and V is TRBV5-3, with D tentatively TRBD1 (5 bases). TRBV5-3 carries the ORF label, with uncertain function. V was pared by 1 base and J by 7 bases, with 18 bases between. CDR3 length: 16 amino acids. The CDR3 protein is CARSLLGLEERQPQHF. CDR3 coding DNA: TGTGCCAGAAGCTTGTTGGGACTTGAGGAACGCCAGCCCCAGCATTTT.

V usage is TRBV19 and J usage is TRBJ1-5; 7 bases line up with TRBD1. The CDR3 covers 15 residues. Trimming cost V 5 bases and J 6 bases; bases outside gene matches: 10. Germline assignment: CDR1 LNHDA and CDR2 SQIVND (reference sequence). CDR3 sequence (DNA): TGTGCCAGTAGTGCCGACAGGGCAGGCGGTCAGCCCCAGCATTTT. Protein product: CASSADRAGGQPQHF. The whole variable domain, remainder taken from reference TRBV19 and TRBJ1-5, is DGGITQSPKYLFRKEGQNVTLSCEQNLNHDAMYWYRQDPGQGLRLIYYSQIVNDFQKGDIAEGYSVSREKKESFPLTVTSAQKNPTAFYLCASSADRAGGQPQHFGDGTRLSIL.

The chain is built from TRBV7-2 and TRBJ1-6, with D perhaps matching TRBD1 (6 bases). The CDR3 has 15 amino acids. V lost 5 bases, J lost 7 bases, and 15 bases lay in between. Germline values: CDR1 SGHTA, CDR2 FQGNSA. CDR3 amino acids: CASSLGQPGNSPLHF. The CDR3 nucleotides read TGTGCCAGCAGCCTAGGACAGCCTGGGAATTCACCCCTCCACTTT.

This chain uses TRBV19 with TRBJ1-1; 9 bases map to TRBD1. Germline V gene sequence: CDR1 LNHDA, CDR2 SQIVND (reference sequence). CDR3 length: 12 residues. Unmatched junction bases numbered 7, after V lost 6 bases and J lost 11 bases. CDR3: CASSRQGDRAFF. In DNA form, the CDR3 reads TGTGCCAGTAGCCGACAGGGGGATCGTGCTTTCTTT.

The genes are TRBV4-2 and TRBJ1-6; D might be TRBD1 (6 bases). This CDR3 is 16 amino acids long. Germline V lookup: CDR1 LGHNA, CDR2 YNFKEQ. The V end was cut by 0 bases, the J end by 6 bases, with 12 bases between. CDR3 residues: CASSQDKGHPNSPLHF. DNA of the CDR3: TGTGCCAGCAGCCAAGATAAGGGACACCCTAATTCACCCCTCCACTTT.

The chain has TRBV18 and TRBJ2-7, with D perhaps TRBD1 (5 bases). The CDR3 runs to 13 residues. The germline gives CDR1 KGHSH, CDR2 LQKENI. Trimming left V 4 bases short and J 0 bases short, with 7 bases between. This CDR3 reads CASSRTGSYEQYV. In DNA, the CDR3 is TGTGCCAGCTCACGCACAGGCTCCTACGAGCAGTACGTC.

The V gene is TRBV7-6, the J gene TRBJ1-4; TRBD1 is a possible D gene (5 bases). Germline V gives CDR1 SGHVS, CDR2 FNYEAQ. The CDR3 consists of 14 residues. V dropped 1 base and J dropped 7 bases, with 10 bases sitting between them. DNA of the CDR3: TGTGCCAGCAGCTTAGGATCTACAGGTGAAAAACTGTTTTTT. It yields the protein CASSLGSTGEKLFF.

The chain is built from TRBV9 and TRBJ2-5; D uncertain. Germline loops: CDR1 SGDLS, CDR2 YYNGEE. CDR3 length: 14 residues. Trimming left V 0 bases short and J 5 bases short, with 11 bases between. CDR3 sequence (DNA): TGTGCCAGCAGCGTAGGGAGCCTTAGGGAGACCCAGTACTTC. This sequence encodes CASSVGSLRETQYF.

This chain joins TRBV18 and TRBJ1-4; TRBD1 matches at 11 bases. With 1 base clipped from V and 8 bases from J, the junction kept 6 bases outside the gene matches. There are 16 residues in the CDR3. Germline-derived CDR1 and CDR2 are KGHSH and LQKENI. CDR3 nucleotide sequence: TGTGCCAGCTCACCACGGCGGGACAGGGGGAAGGAAAAACTGTTTTTT. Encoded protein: CASSPRRDRGKEKLFF.

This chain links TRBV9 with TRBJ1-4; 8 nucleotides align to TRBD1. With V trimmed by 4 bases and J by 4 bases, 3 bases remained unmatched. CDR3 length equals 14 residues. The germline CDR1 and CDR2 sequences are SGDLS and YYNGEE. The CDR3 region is CASSRQGNNEKLFF. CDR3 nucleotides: TGTGCCAGCAGCAGACAGGGGAATAATGAAAAACTGTTTTTT.

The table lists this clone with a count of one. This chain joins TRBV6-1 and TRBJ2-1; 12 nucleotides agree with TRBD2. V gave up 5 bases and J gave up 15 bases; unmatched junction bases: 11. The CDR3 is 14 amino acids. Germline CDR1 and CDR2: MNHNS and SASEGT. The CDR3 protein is CASSKPSSGGGMFF. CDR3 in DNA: TGTGCCAGCAGTAAGCCCTCTAGCGGGGGGGGGATGTTCTTC.

Written as DNA, the CDR3 is TGTGCCAGCGAGAGCCTTGGGACAGGTTCCACTGAAGCTTTCTTT. It codes for CASESLGTGSTEAFF. The chain joins TRBV27 to TRBJ1-1; 8 bases are shared with TRBD1. Germline CDR1 and CDR2: MNHEY and SMNVEV (reference sequence). V gave up 8 bases and J gave up 4 bases; unmatched junction bases: 12. This CDR3 comprises 15 residues.